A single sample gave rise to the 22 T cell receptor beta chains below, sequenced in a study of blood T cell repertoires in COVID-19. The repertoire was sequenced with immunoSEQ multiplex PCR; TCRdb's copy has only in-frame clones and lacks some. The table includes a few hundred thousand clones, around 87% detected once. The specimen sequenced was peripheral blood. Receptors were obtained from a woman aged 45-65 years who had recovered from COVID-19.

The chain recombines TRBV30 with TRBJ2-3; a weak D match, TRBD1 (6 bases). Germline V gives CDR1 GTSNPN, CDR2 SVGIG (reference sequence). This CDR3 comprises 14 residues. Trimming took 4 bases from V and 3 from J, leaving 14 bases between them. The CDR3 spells CAWTGVHPTDTQYF. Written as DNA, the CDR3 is TGTGCCTGGACAGGGGTTCACCCTACAGATACGCAGTATTTT.

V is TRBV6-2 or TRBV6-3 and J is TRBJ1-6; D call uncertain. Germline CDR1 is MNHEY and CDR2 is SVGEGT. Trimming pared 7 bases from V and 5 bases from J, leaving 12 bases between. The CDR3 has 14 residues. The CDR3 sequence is CASTPSRNNSPLHF. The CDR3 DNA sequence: TGTGCCAGCACCCCGAGCAGGAATAATTCACCCCTCCACTTT.

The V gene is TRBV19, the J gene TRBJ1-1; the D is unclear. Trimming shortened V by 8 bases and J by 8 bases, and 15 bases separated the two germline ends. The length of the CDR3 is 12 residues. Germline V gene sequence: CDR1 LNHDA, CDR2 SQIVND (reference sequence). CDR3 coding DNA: TGTGCCAGTGTTTGGTCGGGGTCAGAAGCTTTCTTT. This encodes CASVWSGSEAFF.

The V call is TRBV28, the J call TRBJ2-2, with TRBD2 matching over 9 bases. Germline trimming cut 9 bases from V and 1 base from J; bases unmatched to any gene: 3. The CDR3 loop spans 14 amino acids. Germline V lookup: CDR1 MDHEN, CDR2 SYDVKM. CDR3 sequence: CASTSGLNTGELFF. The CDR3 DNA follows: TGTGCCAGTACTAGCGGGTTGAACACCGGGGAGCTGTTTTTT.

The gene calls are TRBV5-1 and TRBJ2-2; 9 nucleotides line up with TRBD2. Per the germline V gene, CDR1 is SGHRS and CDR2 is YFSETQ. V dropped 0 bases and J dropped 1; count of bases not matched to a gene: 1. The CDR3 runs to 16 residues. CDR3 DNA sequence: TGCGCCAGCAGCTTGGTACTAGCGGGGAACACCGGGGAGCTGTTTTTT. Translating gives CASSLVLAGNTGELFF.

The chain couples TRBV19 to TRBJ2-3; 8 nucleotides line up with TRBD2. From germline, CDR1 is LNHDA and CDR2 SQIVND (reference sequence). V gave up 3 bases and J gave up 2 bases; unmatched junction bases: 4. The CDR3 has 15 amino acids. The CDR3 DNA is TGTGCCAGTAGTATTACTAGCGGTTCCACAGATACGCAGTATTTT. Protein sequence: CASSITSGSTDTQYF.

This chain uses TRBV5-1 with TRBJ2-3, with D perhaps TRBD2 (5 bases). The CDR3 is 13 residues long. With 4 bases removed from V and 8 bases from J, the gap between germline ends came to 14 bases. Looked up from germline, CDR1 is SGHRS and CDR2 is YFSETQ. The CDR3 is CASSGTRSGTQYF. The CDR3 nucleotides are TGCGCCAGCAGCGGAACTAGATCGGGTACGCAGTATTTT.

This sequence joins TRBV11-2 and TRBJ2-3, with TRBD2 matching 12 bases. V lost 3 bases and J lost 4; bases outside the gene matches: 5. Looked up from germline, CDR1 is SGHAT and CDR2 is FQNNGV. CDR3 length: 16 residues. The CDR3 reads CASSFLAGGRADTQYF. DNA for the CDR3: TGTGCCAGCAGCTTTCTAGCGGGAGGGCGTGCAGATACGCAGTATTTT.

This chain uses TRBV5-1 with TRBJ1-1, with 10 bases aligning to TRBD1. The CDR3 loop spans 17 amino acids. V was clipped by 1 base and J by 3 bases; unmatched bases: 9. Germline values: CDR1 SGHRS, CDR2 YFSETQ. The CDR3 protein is CASSLRPSGQGYTEAFF. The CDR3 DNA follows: TGCGCCAGCAGCTTGCGACCCTCGGGACAGGGGTACACTGAAGCTTTCTTT. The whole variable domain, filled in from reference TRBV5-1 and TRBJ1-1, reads KAGVTQTPRYLIKTRGQQVTLSCSPISGHRSVSWYQQTPGQGLQFLFEYFSETQRNKGNFPGRFSGRQFSNSRSEMNVSTLELGDSALYLCASSLRPSGQGYTEAFFGQGTRLTVV.

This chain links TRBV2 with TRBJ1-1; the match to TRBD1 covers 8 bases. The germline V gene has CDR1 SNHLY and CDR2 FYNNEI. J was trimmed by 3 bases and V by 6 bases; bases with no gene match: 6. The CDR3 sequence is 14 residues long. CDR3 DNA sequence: TGTGCCAGCAGACCTGACAGGGGCGACACTGAAGCTTTCTTT. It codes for CASRPDRGDTEAFF.

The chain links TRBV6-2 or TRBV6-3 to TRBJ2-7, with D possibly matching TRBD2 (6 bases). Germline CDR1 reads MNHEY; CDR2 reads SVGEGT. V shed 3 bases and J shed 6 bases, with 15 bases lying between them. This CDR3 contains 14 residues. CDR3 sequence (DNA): TGTGCCAGCAGTTATTTGGTCAGGGACTCCGAGCAGTACTTC. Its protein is CASSYLVRDSEQYF.

CDR3 sequence: CASSLLGEQSGAIYF. The CDR3 region has the DNA TGTGCCAGCAGCCTTTTGGGTGAGCAGTCAGGCGCCATATATTTT. The V gene is TRBV9, the J gene TRBJ1-3; D is unclear. This CDR3 region has 15 residues. The germline V gene has CDR1 SGDLS and CDR2 YYNGEE. Trimming left V 4 bases short and J 11 bases short, with 22 bases between.

CDR3 nucleotides: TGTGCCACCAGTGACCTGACATACACAGATACGCAGTATTTT. This encodes CATSDLTYTDTQYF. The rearrangement links TRBV24-1 to TRBJ2-3; D gene unclear. Trimming left V 4 bases short and J 2 bases short, with 9 bases between. This CDR3 region has 14 residues. Germline loops: CDR1 KGHDR, CDR2 SFDVKD.

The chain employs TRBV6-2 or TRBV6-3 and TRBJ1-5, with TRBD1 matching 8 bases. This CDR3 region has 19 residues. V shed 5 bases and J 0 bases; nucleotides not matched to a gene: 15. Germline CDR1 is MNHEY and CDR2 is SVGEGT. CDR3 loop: CASSTLRDRYLSSNQPQHF. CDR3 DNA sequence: TGTGCCAGCAGTACATTGCGGGACAGGTACCTATCTAGCAATCAGCCCCAGCATTTT.

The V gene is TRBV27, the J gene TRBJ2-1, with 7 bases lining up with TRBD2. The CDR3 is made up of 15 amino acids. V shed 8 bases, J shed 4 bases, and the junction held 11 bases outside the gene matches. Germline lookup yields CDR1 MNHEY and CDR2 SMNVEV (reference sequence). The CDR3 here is CASSLAVSNYNEQFF. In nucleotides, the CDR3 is TGTGCCAGCTCCCTAGCGGTTTCAAATTACAATGAGCAGTTCTTC.

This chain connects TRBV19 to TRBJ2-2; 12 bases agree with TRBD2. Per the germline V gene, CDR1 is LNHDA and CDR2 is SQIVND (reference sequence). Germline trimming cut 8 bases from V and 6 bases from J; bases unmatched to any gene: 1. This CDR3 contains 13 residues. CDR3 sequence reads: CASGTSGSGELFF. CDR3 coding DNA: TGTGCCAGTGGGACTAGCGGGTCCGGGGAGCTGTTTTTT.

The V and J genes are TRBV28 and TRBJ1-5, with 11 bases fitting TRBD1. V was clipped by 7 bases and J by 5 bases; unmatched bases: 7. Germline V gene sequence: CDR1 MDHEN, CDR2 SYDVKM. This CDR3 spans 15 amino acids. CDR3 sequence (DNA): TGTGCCAGCAAACCAGGGACAGGGGGTTATCAGCCCCAGCATTTT. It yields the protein CASKPGTGGYQPQHF.

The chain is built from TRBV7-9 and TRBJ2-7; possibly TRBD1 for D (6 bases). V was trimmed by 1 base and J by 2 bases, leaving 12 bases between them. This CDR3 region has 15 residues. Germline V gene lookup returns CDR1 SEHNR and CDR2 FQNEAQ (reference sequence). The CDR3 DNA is TGTGCCAGCAGCTTAGGGGACACCATAACCTACGAGCAGTACTTC. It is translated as CASSLGDTITYEQYF.

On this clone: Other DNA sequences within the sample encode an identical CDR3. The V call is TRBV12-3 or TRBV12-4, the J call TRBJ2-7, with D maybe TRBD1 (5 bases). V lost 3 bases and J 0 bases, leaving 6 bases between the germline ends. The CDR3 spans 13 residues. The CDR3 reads CASSFDSSYEQYF. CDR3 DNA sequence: TGTGCCAGCAGTTTCGACAGCTCCTACGAGCAGTACTTC.

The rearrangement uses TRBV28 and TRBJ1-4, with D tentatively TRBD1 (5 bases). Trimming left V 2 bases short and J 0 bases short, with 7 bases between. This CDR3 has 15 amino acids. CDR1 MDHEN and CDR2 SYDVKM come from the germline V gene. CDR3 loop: CASSLVGATNEKLFF. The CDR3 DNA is TGTGCCAGCAGTTTAGTAGGGGCAACTAATGAAAAACTGTTTTTT.

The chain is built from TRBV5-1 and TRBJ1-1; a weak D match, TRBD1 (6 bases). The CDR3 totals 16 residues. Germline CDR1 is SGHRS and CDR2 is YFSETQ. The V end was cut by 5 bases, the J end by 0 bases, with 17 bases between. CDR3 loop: CASSLHFQGLNTEAFF. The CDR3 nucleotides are TGCGCCAGCAGTCTCCACTTCCAGGGGCTGAACACTGAAGCTTTCTTT.

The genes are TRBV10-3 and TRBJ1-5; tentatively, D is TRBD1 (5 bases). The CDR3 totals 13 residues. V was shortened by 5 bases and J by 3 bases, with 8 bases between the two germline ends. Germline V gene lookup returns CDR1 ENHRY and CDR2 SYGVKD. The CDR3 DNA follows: TGTGCCATCAGTCAGGGAAACAATCAGCCCCAGCATTTT. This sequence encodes CAISQGNNQPQHF.